The 24 T cell receptor beta chains below come from one sample, sequenced in a study of regulatory T cells in long-lasting Graves disease. Researchers made TCR beta libraries by using iRepertoire HTBI primers and running Arm-PCR on CDR3 regions. MiXCR was run by TCRdb on the multiplex PCR reads, yielding one entry per CDR3 protein. The sample carries hundreds of thousands of distinct CDR3 sequences, around a fifth recorded once. Time point denoted: persistent/refractory GD, antithyroid drugs over 5 years with positive TRAb. The TCR library was made from RNA extracted from PBMCs. The sequencing used peripheral blood mononuclear cells (PBMCs), collected when the disease was refractory, from a patient treated with antithyroid drugs. The receptors were sampled from a female donor with Graves disease.

The chain has TRBV28 and TRBJ2-7; the match to TRBD1 covers 7 bases. J gave up 3 bases and V 8 bases, and 4 bases lay outside the gene matches. CDR1 MDHEN and CDR2 SYDVKM come from the germline V gene. The length of the CDR3 is 12 residues. DNA of the CDR3: TGTGCCAGCGGCAGGGGGTTCTACGAGCAGTACTTC. Translated, it gives CASGRGFYEQYF.

This clonotype showed up many times. J is TRBJ1-2 and V is TRBV2; a possible D gene is TRBD1 (6 bases). The CDR3 covers 14 residues. The V end lost 3 bases, the J end lost 0 bases, and 8 bases lay between the germline ends. Germline loops: CDR1 SNHLY, CDR2 FYNNEI. Here the CDR3 DNA reads TGTGCCAGCAGTGAGGCAGGGGCTAACTATGGCTACACCTTC. This codes for CASSEAGANYGYTF.

This clonotype has a handful of counts. V gene TRBV7-2 combines with J gene TRBJ2-2, with TRBD2 matching 12 bases. With V trimmed by 1 base and J by 4 bases, 7 bases remained unmatched. The CDR3 has 18 amino acids. Per the germline V gene, CDR1 is SGHTA and CDR2 is FQGNSA. CDR3 coding DNA: TGTGCCAGCAGCTTAGTCAGTACTAGCGGGAGGCCCACCGGGGAGCTGTTTTTT. Its translation is CASSLVSTSGRPTGELFF. Complete variable domain (other parts from reference TRBV7-2 and TRBJ2-2): GAGVSQSPSNKVTEKGKDVELRCDPISGHTALYWYRQSLGQGLEFLIYFQGNSAPDKSGLPSDRFSAERTGGSVSTLTIQRTQQEDSAVYLCASSLVSTSGRPTGELFFGEGSRLTVL.

CDR3 coding DNA: TGCGCCAGCAGCCAAGAAGGGGACAGTAGCAATCAGCCCCAGCATTTT. This encodes CASSQEGDSSNQPQHF. The rearrangement links TRBV4-1 to TRBJ1-5, with TRBD1 matching over 7 bases. The germline gives CDR1 MGHRA, CDR2 YSYEKL. V was clipped by 0 bases and J by 0 bases; unmatched bases: 2. This CDR3 spans 16 amino acids.

The sample holds a few counts of this clonotype. This chain links TRBV6-2 or TRBV6-3 with TRBJ2-2, with D possibly matching TRBD2 (5 bases). Germline V CDR1 and CDR2: MNHEY, SVGEGT. V dropped 0 bases and J dropped 2 bases, with 10 bases sitting between them. The CDR3 runs to 16 residues. CDR3 DNA: TGTGCCAGCAGTTACTCGAGTACGGGAAACACCGGGGAGCTGTTTTTT. This translates into CASSYSSTGNTGELFF.

V gene TRBV10-2 combines with J gene TRBJ1-2; the D gene is possibly TRBD1 (6 bases). The V and J ends lost 9 bases and 4 bases respectively, with 24 bases between them. Germline CDR1 WSHSY, CDR2 SAAADI. The CDR3 runs to 16 residues. This CDR3 reads CASRTIVEQGIYGYTF. The CDR3 DNA follows: TGCGCCAGTAGAACGATTGTAGAACAGGGTATCTATGGCTACACCTTC.

This clonotype was seen repeatedly, ten times or more. This chain links TRBV6-5 with TRBJ1-2; no firm D call. The V gene's germline CDR1 is MNHEY and CDR2 SVGAGI. The CDR3 loop spans 19 amino acids. V lost 0 bases and J lost 0, with 20 bases in between. CDR3 nucleotides: TGTGCCAGCAGTTACTCGTCATGGGCGGCCATTCAAGCTAACTATGGCTACACCTTC. Translating it yields CASSYSSWAAIQANYGYTF.

This clonotype occurred many times. The rearrangement joins TRBV18 to TRBJ1-2, with D possibly TRBD1 on 5 matching bases. This CDR3 has 14 amino acids. V was trimmed by 3 bases and J by 1 base, leaving 9 bases between them. The germline V gene encodes CDR1 KGHSH and CDR2 LQKENI. The CDR3 is CASSPQTVNYGYTF. The CDR3, as DNA: TGTGCCAGCTCACCCCAGACAGTTAACTATGGCTACACCTTC.

The rearrangement joins TRBV28 to TRBJ2-5, with no clear D. The CDR3 sequence is 16 residues long. CDR1 and CDR2 (germline): MDHEN, SYDVKM. The V and J ends lost 6 bases and 0 bases respectively, with 17 bases between them. The chain's CDR3 is CASRKGRNSYQETQYF. Here the CDR3 DNA reads TGTGCCAGCAGAAAGGGCCGAAACAGCTACCAAGAGACCCAGTACTTC.

This chain joins TRBV9 and TRBJ2-1, with 8 bases identical to TRBD2. J lost 7 bases, V lost 2 bases, and 8 bases had no gene match. Germline V lookup: CDR1 SGDLS, CDR2 YYNGEE. The CDR3 is made up of 15 amino acids. The DNA of the CDR3 is TGTGCCAGCAGCGTTCCCGCGGGAGGCGTAAATGAGCAGTTCTTC. Amino acids: CASSVPAGGVNEQFF.

The chain recombines TRBV27 with TRBJ1-2; TRBD1 might be the D (5 bases). The CDR3 extends over 13 amino acids. Per germline, CDR1 MNHEY and CDR2 SMNVEV (reference sequence). The V gene lost 6 bases and the J gene lost 8 bases, with 16 bases spanning the gap. In DNA, the CDR3 is TGTGCCAGCAGCTTTGGGGCTGCCGGGGGCTACACCTTC. Protein sequence: CASSFGAAGGYTF.

This clonotype has at least ten counts. This CDR3 reads CASRPNRDREAFF. CDR3 nucleotides: TGTGCCAGCAGACCCAACCGGGACAGGGAAGCTTTCTTT. The J gene is TRBJ1-1, the V gene TRBV12-3 or TRBV12-4; 8 bases are shared with TRBD1. This CDR3 is built from 13 residues. V lost 6 bases and J lost 8; bases outside the gene matches: 8.

The rearrangement joins TRBV29-1 to TRBJ2-2; 8 nucleotides match TRBD2. The CDR3 is made up of 14 amino acids. V lost 7 bases and J lost 0; bases outside the gene matches: 4. Germline assignment: CDR1 SQVTM and CDR2 ANQGSEA. The CDR3 spells CSARGGANTGELFF. DNA for the CDR3: TGCAGCGCCCGGGGGGGCGCGAACACCGGGGAGCTGTTTTTT.

J is TRBJ2-7 and V is TRBV15; 9 bases line up with TRBD2. This CDR3 comprises 16 residues. With 6 bases clipped from V and 2 bases from J, the junction kept 11 bases outside the gene matches. Germline V gene lookup returns CDR1 LNHNV and CDR2 YYDKDF (reference sequence). The CDR3 spells CATSLTPSGETYEQYF. The CDR3 DNA reads as TGTGCCACCAGTCTTACCCCTAGCGGGGAAACCTACGAGCAGTACTTC.

This clonotype was found a few times. The chain combines TRBV30 with TRBJ1-6; 7 nucleotides match TRBD1. Germline trimming cut 7 bases from V and 4 bases from J; bases unmatched to any gene: 10. This CDR3 region has 15 residues. From germline, CDR1 is GTSNPN and CDR2 SVGIG (reference sequence). In nucleotides, the CDR3 is TGTGCCTCCCACACAGGGGTTCGGTATAATTCACCCCTCCACTTT. Encoded protein: CASHTGVRYNSPLHF.

In this sample, this clonotype turned up a few times. The chain couples TRBV25-1 to TRBJ1-5, with no clear D. Germline V lookup: CDR1 MGHDK, CDR2 SYGVNS. Trimming shortened V by 1 base and J by 10 bases, and 8 bases separated the two germline ends. The CDR3 has 12 amino acids. The CDR3 loop is CASSELGGPQHF. The CDR3 DNA sequence: TGTGCCAGCAGTGAATTGGGTGGACCCCAGCATTTT.

This clonotype has at least ten counts. V gene TRBV3-1 combines with J gene TRBJ2-7, with 9 positions matching TRBD2. The J segment lost 0 bases and the V segment lost 3 bases, leaving 3 bases of the junction unmatched. Germline CDR1 LGHDT, CDR2 YNNKEL (reference sequence). CDR3 length equals 15 residues. The CDR3 DNA sequence: TGTGCCAGCAGCCACGCTAGCGGGAACTCCTACGAGCAGTACTTC. This codes for CASSHASGNSYEQYF.

This clonotype appeared many times. V usage is TRBV11-2 and J usage is TRBJ2-7, with 7 bases matching TRBD2. After removal of 4 bases from V and 3 bases from J, the junction contained 18 bases not matched to a gene. This CDR3 has 18 residues. In germline, CDR1 is SGHAT, CDR2 FQNNGV. This CDR3 reads CASSSDGGPLTGGYEQYF. In DNA, the CDR3 is TGTGCCAGCAGCTCCGACGGCGGGCCCCTCACGGGGGGCTACGAGCAGTACTTC. Full variable domain (remainder filled in from reference TRBV11-2 and TRBJ2-7): EAGVAQSPRYKIIEKRQSVAFWCNPISGHATLYWYQQILGQGPKLLIQFQNNGVVDDSQLPKDRFSAERLKGVDSTLKIQPAKLEDSAVYLCASSSDGGPLTGGYEQYFGPGTRLTVT.

Ten or more counts support this clonotype. The chain joins TRBV7-2 to TRBJ1-1, with TRBD1 matching over 7 bases. The CDR3 length is 14 residues. Trimming removed 4 bases from V and 1 base from J; junction bases left unmatched: 3. Germline V gives CDR1 SGHTA, CDR2 FQGNSA. CDR3 sequence reads: CASSYYRGNTEAFF. The CDR3, as DNA: TGTGCCAGCAGCTATTACAGGGGGAACACTGAAGCTTTCTTT.

The rearrangement joins TRBV5-1 to TRBJ2-7; TRBD2 matches 10 bases. The CDR3 has 15 residues. Germline V gene lookup returns CDR1 SGHRS and CDR2 YFSETQ. J gave up 6 bases and V 3 bases, and 9 bases lay outside the gene matches. Here the CDR3 reads CASSWIAGGAGEQYF. The CDR3 bases are TGCGCCAGCAGCTGGATAGCGGGAGGAGCTGGCGAGCAGTACTTC.

The rearrangement links TRBV19 to TRBJ2-7; the D gene could be TRBD1 or TRBD2 (5 bases each). The germline V and J ends were trimmed by 5 bases and 3 bases, with 14 bases remaining between them. Germline CDR1 LNHDA, CDR2 SQIVND (reference sequence). This CDR3 has 14 amino acids. As DNA, the CDR3 is TGTGCCAGTAGTCTCCCGGGACGGGACTACGAGCAGTACTTC. The encoded protein is CASSLPGRDYEQYF.

This clonotype appeared many times. J is TRBJ1-1 and V is TRBV20-1; D may be TRBD1 (6 bases). V gave up 1 base and J gave up 3 bases, with 15 bases separating them. This CDR3 has 15 amino acids. Germline CDR1 is DFQATT and CDR2 is SNEGSKA (reference sequence). CDR3 nucleotide sequence: TGCAGTGCTAGAGTGGGGGGGGCCAGACACACTGAAGCTTTCTTT. Protein: CSARVGGARHTEAFF.

This clonotype occurred many times. The chain joins TRBV30 to TRBJ1-2, with TRBD1 matching over 9 bases. The junction had 10 bases not matched to a gene; V was cut back by 3 bases and J by 5 bases. Germline V gene lookup returns CDR1 GTSNPN and CDR2 SVGIG (reference sequence). The CDR3 has 15 residues. In DNA, the CDR3 is TGTGCCTGGAGCGCAGACAGGGGGGACCCTTATGGCTACACCTTC. This encodes CAWSADRGDPYGYTF.

Of note for this clonotype: This may be a read error, as it is one base from a much larger clone. This sequence joins TRBV7-8 and TRBJ1-5, with no clear D. This CDR3 is built from 16 residues. Per the germline V gene, CDR1 is SGHVS and CDR2 is FQNEAQ. In DNA, the CDR3 is TGTGCCAGCAGCTTAGTAGGGATTGGGAGCAAACAGCCCCAGCATTTT. Translation: CASSLVGIGSKQPQHF.